The present TCR beta chain was sequenced within a study of PD-1 blockade in classical Hodgkin lymphoma. As for the study in general: It was nivolumab at 3 mg/kg, given intravenously every 2 weeks, that patients received. General observations from the study: Patients who initiated nivolumab within 1 year of ASCT were excluded.

The length of the CDR3 is 14 residues. The junction had 6 bases not matched to a gene; V was cut back by 4 bases and J by 3 bases. CDR1 and CDR2 (germline): SEHNR, FQNEAQ (reference sequence). Time point noted: cycle 4 day 1 (C4D1), after less than seven weeks of nivolumab. Every patient relapsed after autologous stem cell transplantation, and brentuximab vedotin exposure varied. Measured with immunoSEQ multiplex PCR; TCRdb has only the in-frame clones, and not every one. The data hold approximately 100,000 clones, with approximately 83% observed a single time. To note about this clone: Its antigen is not known.

The sample here was peripheral blood mononuclear cells (PBMCs), taken before the fourth cycle of nivolumab. This TCR was sampled from a human donor with classical Hodgkin lymphoma. The chain employs TRBV7-9 and TRBJ2-7; 7 bases fit TRBD1. CDR3 residues: CASSSYRDSYEQYF. As DNA, the CDR3 is TGTGCCAGCAGCTCGTACCGGGACAGCTACGAGCAGTACTTC. Full variable domain (remainder filled in from reference TRBV7-9 and TRBJ2-7): DTGVSQNPRHKITKRGQNVTFRCDPISEHNRLYWYRQTLGQGPEFLTYFQNEAQLEKSRLLSDRFSAERPKGSFSTLEIQRTEQGDSAMYLCASSSYRDSYEQYFGPGTRLTVT.